A selection of T cell receptor beta chains follows, all from one sample in a study of CD8+ T cells in alopecia areata. Measured with immunoSEQ multiplex PCR; TCRdb has only the in-frame clones, and not every one. In the table there are 200,000 to 250,000 clones, approximately 67% of which are singletons. The source was CD4+ T cells sorted from blood, collected around week 44, from a patient treated with tofacitinib. The receptor set was obtained from a human donor with alopecia areata. The CDR3 runs from the conserved cysteine through the conserved F or W. A D gene is named only where the DNA matches it firmly. Size tells how often a clone was seen (once, few, many) or the class of an expanded clone, and some rows leave it out.

CASSRTRGDSYNEQFF,TGCGCCAGCAGCCGAACCCGGGGGGACTCCTACAATGAGCAGTTCTTC,TRBV4-3,.,TRBJ2-1,TRBD2
CASSQGLAGTDTQYF,TGTGCCAGCAGCCAAGGACTAGCGGGCACAGATACGCAGTATTTT,TRBV14,few,TRBJ2-3,TRBD2
CAWSSYRGPNTEAFF,TGTGCCTGGAGTAGTTACAGGGGACCGAACACTGAAGCTTTCTTT,TRBV30,.,TRBJ1-1,TRBD1
CASSLARANTEAFF,TGTGCCAGCAGCTTGGCCCGGGCGAACACTGAAGCTTTCTTT,TRBV5-4,.,TRBJ1-1,.
CASSLGRTGVNYGYTF,TGTGCCAGCAGTTTGGGGCGAACAGGGGTCAACTATGGCTACACCTTC,TRBV5-4,.,TRBJ1-2,TRBD1
CASSRDPNLAKNIQYF,TGTGCCAGCAGCCGAGACCCAAACCTAGCCAAAAACATTCAGTACTTC,TRBV7-8,.,TRBJ2-4,.
CASSPWPGETGELFF,TGTGCCAGCAGCCCCTGGCCAGGGGAAACCGGGGAGCTGTTTTTT,TRBV7-2,few,TRBJ2-2,.
CSVYGPSFTDTQYF,TGCAGCGTCTACGGTCCATCCTTCACAGATACGCAGTATTTT,TRBV29-1,.,TRBJ2-3,.
CASSSTLAGHYNEQFF,TGTGCCAGCAGCTCCACTTTGGCGGGGCACTACAATGAGCAGTTCTTC,TRBV7-9,few,TRBJ2-1,.
CAWRSMGGKNIQYF,TGTGCCTGGAGATCAATGGGCGGGAAGAACATTCAGTACTTC,TRBV30,.,TRBJ2-4,.
CASSLGFQETQYF,TGTGCCAGCAGCTTGGGGTTTCAAGAGACCCAGTACTTC,TRBV7-2,.,TRBJ2-5,.
CSVEKQGNTEAFF,TGCAGCGTTGAAAAGCAGGGGAACACTGAAGCTTTCTTT,TRBV29-1,few,TRBJ1-1,.
CASSQTEGWSYTF,TGTGCCAGCAGCCAAACCGAGGGCTGGAGCTACACCTTC,TRBV7-2,.,TRBJ1-2,.
CASSEGQTEQYF,TGTGCCAGCAGTGAAGGGCAGACCGAGCAGTACTTC,TRBV2,many,TRBJ2-7,.
CASSLAPNGLQETQYF,TGTGCCAGCAGCTTAGCCCCCAATGGACTGCAAGAGACCCAGTACTTC,TRBV7-2,.,TRBJ2-5,.
CASSLDTIKEYF,TGTGCCAGCAGCCTGGACACTATTAAGGAGTACTTC,TRBV5-5,.,TRBJ2-7,.
CATSREAGKLFF,TGTGCCACCAGCAGAGAGGCGGGTAAACTGTTTTTT,TRBV15,.,TRBJ1-4,.
CSVADRRGETQYF,TGCAGCGTTGCTGACAGGAGGGGAGAGACCCAGTACTTC,TRBV29-1,few,TRBJ2-5,.
CAISESDIRFF,TGTGCCATCAGTGAGTCGGATATACGGTTCTTC,TRBV10-3,.,TRBJ2-1,.
CASSTTSGGVNEQFF,TGTGCCAGCAGCACCACTAGCGGGGGGGTAAATGAGCAGTTCTTC,TRBV5-6,.,TRBJ2-1,TRBD2
CSVERNNYGYTF,TGCAGCGTTGAGCGAAATAACTATGGCTACACCTTC,TRBV29-1,.,TRBJ1-2,.
CASTKQRGNEQYF,TGTGCCAGCACCAAACAACGGGGGAACGAGCAGTACTTC,TRBV28,.,TRBJ2-7,.
CASSLVDVQGNQPQHF,TGTGCCAGCAGCTTAGTTGATGTACAGGGCAATCAGCCCCAGCATTTT,TRBV7-9,few,TRBJ1-5,.